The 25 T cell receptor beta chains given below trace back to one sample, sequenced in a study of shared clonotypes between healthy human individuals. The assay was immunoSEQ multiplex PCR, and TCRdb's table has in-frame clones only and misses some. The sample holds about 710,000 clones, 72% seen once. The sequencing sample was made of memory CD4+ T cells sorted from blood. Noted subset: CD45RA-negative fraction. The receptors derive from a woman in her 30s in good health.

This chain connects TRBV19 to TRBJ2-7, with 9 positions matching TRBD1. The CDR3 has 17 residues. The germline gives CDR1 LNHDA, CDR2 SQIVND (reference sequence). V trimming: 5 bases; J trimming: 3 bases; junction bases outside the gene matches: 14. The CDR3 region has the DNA TGTGCCAGTAGTGACCCCAGGGGGACAGGGTCCCGCTACGAGCAGTACTTC. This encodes CASSDPRGTGSRYEQYF.

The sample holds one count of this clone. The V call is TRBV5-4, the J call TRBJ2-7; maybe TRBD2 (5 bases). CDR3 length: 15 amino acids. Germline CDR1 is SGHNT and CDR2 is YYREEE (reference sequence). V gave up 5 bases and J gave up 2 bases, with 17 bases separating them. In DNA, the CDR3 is TGTGCCAGCAGAGTGGGAGAGAGGCCCCCCTACGAGCAGTACTTC. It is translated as CASRVGERPPYEQYF.

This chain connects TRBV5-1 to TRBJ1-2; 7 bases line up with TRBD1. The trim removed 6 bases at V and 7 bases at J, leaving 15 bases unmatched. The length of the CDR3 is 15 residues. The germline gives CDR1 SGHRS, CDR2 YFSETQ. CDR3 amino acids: CASTHGEGGFGGYTF. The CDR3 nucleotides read TGCGCCAGCACCCATGGCGAAGGGGGCTTCGGTGGCTACACCTTC.

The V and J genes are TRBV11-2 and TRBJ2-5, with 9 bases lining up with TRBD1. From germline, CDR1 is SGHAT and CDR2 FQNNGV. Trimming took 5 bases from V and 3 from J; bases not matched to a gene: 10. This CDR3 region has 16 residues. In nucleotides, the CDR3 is TGTGCCAGCAGCCGTGGACGGACAGGGGTGGAAGAGACCCAGTACTTC. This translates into CASSRGRTGVEETQYF.

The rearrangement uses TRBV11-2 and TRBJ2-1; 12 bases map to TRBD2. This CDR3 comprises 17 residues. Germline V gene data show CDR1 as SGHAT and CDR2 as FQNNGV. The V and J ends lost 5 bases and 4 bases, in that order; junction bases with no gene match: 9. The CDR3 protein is CASSAASGRAQYNEQFF. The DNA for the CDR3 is TGTGCCAGCAGCGCCGCTAGCGGGAGGGCACAATACAATGAGCAGTTCTTC. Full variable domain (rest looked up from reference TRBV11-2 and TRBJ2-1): EAGVAQSPRYKIIEKRQSVAFWCNPISGHATLYWYQQILGQGPKLLIQFQNNGVVDDSQLPKDRFSAERLKGVDSTLKIQPAKLEDSAVYLCASSAASGRAQYNEQFFGPGTRLTVL.

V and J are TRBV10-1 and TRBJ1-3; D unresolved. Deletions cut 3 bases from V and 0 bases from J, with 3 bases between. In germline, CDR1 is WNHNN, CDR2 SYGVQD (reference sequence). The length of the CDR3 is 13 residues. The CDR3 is CASSDGSGNTIYF. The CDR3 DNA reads TGCGCCAGCAGTGACGGCTCTGGAAACACCATATATTTT.

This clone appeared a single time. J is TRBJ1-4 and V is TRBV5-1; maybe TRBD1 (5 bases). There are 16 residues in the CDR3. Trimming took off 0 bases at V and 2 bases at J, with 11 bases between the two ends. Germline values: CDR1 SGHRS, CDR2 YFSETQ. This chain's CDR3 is CASSLGYRGTNEKLFF. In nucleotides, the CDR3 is TGCGCCAGCAGCTTGGGTTATCGGGGGACTAATGAAAAACTGTTTTTT.

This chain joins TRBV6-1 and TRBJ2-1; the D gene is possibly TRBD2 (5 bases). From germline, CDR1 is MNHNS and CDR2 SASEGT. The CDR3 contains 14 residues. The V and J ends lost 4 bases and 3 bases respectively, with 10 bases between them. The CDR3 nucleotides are TGTGCCAGCAGTGGGGAGAGAGGCTACAATGAGCAGTTCTTC. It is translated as CASSGERGYNEQFF.

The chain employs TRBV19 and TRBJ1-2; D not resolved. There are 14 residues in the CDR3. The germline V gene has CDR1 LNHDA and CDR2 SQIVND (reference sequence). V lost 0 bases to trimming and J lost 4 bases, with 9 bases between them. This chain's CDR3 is CASSIEQGFYGYTF. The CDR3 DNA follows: TGTGCCAGTAGTATAGAGCAAGGTTTCTATGGCTACACCTTC.

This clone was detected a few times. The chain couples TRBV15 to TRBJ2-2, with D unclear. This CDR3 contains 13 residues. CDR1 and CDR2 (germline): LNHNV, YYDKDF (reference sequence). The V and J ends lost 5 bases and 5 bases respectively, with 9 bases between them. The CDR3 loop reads CATSADVTGELFF. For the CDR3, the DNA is TGTGCCACCAGCGCAGACGTTACCGGGGAGCTGTTTTTT.

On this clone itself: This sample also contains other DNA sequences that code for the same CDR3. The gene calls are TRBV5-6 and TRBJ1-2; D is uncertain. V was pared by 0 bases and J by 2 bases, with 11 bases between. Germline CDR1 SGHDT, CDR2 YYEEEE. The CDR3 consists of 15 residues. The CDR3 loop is CASSLVGSSNYGYTF. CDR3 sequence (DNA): TGTGCCAGCAGCTTGGTCGGCAGTTCAAACTATGGCTACACCTTC.

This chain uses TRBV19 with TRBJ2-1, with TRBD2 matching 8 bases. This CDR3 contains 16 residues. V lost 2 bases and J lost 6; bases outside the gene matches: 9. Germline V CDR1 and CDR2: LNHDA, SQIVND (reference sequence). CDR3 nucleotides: TGTGCCAGTAGTATACCGGGGCTAGCGGGCAGCAATGAGCAGTTCTTC. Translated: CASSIPGLAGSNEQFF. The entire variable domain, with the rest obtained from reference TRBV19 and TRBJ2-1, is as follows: DGGITQSPKYLFRKEGQNVTLSCEQNLNHDAMYWYRQDPGQGLRLIYYSQIVNDFQKGDIAEGYSVSREKKESFPLTVTSAQKNPTAFYLCASSIPGLAGSNEQFFGPGTRLTVL.

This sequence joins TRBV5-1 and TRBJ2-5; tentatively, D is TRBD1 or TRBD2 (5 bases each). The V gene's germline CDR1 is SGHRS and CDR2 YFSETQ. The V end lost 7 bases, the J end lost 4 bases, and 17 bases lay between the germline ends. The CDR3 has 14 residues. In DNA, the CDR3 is TGCGCCAGCGCCGGGGCAATGATAGGAGAGACCCAGTACTTC. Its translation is CASAGAMIGETQYF.

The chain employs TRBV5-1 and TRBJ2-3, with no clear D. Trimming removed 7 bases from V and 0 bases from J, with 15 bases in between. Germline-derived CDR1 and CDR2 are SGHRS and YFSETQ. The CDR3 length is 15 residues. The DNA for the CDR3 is TGCGCCAGCGCCTTGGAATTAGAAAGCACAGATACGCAGTATTTT. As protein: CASALELESTDTQYF.

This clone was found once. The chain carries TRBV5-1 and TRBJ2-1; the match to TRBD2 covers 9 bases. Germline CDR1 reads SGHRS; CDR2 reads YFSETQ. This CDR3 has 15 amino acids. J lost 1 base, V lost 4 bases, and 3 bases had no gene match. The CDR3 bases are TGCGCCAGCAGCATTACTAGCGGGTCCTACAATGAGCAGTTCTTC. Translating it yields CASSITSGSYNEQFF.

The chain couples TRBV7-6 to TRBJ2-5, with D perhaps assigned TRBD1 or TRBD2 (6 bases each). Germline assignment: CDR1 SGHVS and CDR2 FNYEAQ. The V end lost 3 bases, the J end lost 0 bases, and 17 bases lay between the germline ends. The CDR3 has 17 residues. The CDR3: CASSLTGALPHQETQYF. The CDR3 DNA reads TGTGCCAGCAGCTTGACGGGGGCCTTGCCTCACCAAGAGACCCAGTACTTC.

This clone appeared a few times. CDR3 region: CASRAGTGGIDTQYF. The CDR3 region has the DNA TGTGCCAGCAGGGCCGGGACAGGGGGGATAGATACGCAGTATTTT. The J gene is TRBJ2-3, the V gene TRBV27, with 11 bases fitting TRBD1. Germline assignment: CDR1 MNHEY and CDR2 SMNVEV (reference sequence). This CDR3 spans 15 amino acids. V lost 6 bases, J lost 5 bases, and 7 bases stayed unmatched.

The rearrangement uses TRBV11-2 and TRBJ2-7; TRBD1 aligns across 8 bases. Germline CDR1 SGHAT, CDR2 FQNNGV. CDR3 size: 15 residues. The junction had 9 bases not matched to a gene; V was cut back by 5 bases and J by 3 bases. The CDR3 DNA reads TGTGCCAGCAGCCCCACCGGGACAGGCAGCTACGAGCAGTACTTC. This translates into CASSPTGTGSYEQYF.

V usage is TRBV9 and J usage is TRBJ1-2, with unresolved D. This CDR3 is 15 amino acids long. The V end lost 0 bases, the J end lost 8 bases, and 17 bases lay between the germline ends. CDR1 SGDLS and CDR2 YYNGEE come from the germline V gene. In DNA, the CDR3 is TGTGCCAGCAGCGTAGATCACGCAGGAATAAACGGCTACACCTTC. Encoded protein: CASSVDHAGINGYTF.

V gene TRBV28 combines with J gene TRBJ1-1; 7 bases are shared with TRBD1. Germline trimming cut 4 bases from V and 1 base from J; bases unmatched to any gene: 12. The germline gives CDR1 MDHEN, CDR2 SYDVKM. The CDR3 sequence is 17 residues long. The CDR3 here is CASSSPRATGANTEAFF. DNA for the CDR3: TGTGCCAGCAGTTCCCCCAGAGCCACAGGGGCGAACACTGAAGCTTTCTTT. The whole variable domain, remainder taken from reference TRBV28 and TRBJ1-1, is DVKVTQSSRYLVKRTGEKVFLECVQDMDHENMFWYRQDPGLGLRLIYFSYDVKMKEKGDIPEGYSVSREKKERFSLILESASTNQTSMYLCASSSPRATGANTEAFFGQGTRLTVV.

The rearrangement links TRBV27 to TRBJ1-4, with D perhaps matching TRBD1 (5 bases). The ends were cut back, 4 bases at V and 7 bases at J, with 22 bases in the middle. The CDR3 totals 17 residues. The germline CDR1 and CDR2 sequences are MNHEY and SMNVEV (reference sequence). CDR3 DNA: TGTGCCAGCAGTTCCGCCCCCGGTTCCCGGGGGAGTGAAAAACTGTTTTTT. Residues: CASSSAPGSRGSEKLFF.

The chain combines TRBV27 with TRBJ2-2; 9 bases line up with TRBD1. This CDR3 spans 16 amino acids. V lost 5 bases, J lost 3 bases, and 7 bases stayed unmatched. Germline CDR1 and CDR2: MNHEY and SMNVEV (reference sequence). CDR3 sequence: CASSPSGTGYTGELFF. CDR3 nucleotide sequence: TGTGCCAGCAGTCCTTCCGGGACAGGGTACACCGGGGAGCTGTTTTTT.

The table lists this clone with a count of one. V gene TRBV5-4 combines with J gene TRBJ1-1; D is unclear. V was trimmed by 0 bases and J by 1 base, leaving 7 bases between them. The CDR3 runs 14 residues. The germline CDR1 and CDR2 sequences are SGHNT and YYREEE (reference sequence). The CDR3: CASSLDRSNTEAFF. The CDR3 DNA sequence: TGTGCCAGCAGCTTGGACAGATCGAACACTGAAGCTTTCTTT.

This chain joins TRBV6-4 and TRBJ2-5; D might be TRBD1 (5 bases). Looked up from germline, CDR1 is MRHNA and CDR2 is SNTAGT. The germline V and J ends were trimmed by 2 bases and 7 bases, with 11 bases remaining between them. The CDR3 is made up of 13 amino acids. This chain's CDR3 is CASSDTRASTQYF. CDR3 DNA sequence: TGTGCCAGCAGTGACACCAGGGCTTCGACCCAGTACTTC.

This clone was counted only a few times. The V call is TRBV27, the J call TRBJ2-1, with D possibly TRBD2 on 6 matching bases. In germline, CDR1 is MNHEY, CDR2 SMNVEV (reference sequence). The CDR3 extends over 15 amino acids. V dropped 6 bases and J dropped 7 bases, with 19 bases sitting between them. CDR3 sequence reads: CASSPSRDWGNEQFF. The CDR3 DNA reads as TGTGCCAGCAGCCCCTCCCGGGACTGGGGAAATGAGCAGTTCTTC.